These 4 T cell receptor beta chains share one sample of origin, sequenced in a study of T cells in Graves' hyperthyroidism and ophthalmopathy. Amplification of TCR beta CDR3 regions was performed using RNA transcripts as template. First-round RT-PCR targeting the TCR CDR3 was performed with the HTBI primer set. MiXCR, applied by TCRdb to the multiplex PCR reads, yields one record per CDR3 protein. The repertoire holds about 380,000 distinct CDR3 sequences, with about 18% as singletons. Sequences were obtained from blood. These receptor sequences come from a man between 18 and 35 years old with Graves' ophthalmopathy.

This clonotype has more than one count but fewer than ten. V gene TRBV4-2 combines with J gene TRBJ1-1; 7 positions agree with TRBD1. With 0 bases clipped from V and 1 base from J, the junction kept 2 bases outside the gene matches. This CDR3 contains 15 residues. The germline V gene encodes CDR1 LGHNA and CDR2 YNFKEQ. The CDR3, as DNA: TGTGCCAGCAGCCAAGAGCAGGGGGAGAACACTGAAGCTTTCTTT. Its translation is CASSQEQGENTEAFF.

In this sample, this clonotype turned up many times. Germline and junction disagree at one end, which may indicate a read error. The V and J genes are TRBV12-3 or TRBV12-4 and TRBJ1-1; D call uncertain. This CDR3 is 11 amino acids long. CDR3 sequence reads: CASRLGTEAFF. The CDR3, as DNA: TGTGCCAGCAGATTAGGGACTGAAGCTTTCTTT.

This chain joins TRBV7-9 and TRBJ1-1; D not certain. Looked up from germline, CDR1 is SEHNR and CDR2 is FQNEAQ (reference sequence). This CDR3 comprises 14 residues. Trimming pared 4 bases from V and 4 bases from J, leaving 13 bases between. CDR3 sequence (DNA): TGTGCCAGCAGCTCCCGGCAGGCTACCACTGAAGCTTTCTTT. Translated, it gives CASSSRQATTEAFF.

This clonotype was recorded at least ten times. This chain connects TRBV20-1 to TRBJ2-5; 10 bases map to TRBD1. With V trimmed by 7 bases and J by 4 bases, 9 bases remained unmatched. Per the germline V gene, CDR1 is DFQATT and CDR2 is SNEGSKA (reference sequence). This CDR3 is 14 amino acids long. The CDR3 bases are TGCAGTGTCTCCGGGACAGGGGATTCAGAGACCCAGTACTTC. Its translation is CSVSGTGDSETQYF.